This T cell receptor beta chain stems from a study of cytomegalovirus exposure and HLA in healthy donors. General observations from the study: According to a later analysis, TCR clusters from the first cohort tended to co-occur in the 120 or so validation repertoires. Cytomegalovirus association was listed for around 170 TCR beta chains.

On this clone: The antigen is not known.

The assay was immunoSEQ multiplex PCR, and TCRdb's table has in-frame clones only and misses some. The top ten clones hold about 12% of a sample with over 85,000 clones, 84% of them seen once. This TCR came from a woman under 30 in good health and CMV-seropositive. Material: PBMCs.

CDR3 residues: CASSIWARGNNEQFF. The CDR3 DNA sequence: TGTGCCAGTAGTATTTGGGCCCGGGGTAACAATGAGCAGTTCTTC. The chain carries TRBV19 and TRBJ2-1; tentative D call: TRBD2 (5 bases). The CDR3 is 15 residues long. The ends were cut back, 3 bases at V and 5 bases at J, with 14 bases in the middle. Per germline, CDR1 LNHDA and CDR2 SQIVND (reference sequence).